Below, 24 T cell receptor beta chains from the same sample are listed, as sequenced in a study of blood T cell repertoires in COVID-19. TCRdb keeps only in-frame clones here, not all; method: immunoSEQ multiplex PCR. The table records under 500,000 clones, approximately 90% of them present only once. Sample: PBMCs or T cells enriched from blood (not recorded which). These receptors all stem from a man aged 25-40 years who had recovered from COVID-19.

The V gene is TRBV4-1, the J gene TRBJ1-6, with D uncertain. Germline V gene sequence: CDR1 MGHRA, CDR2 YSYEKL. The germline V and J ends were trimmed by 3 bases and 0 bases, with 6 bases remaining between them. The CDR3 is 15 residues long. This CDR3 reads CASSHESSYNSPLHF. As DNA, the CDR3 is TGCGCCAGCAGCCATGAGAGCTCCTATAATTCACCCCTCCACTTT.

The chain couples TRBV28 to TRBJ2-7; D may be TRBD2 (5 bases). The V gene lost 4 bases and the J gene lost 7 bases, with 20 bases spanning the gap. Germline CDR1 MDHEN, CDR2 SYDVKM. This CDR3 has 15 amino acids. The DNA of the CDR3 is TGTGCCAGCAGTTCTAAGGGAGCCTCTTTATGGGAGCAGTACTTC. It codes for CASSSKGASLWEQYF.

The chain couples TRBV3-1 (or the pseudogene TRBV3-2) to TRBJ1-1; 10 bases line up with TRBD1. From germline, CDR1 is LGHDT and CDR2 YNNKEL (reference sequence). The V gene end was trimmed by 0 bases and the J gene end by 4 bases; junction bases not matched to a gene: 8. CDR3 length: 17 residues. CDR3 sequence (DNA): TGTGCCAGCAGCCAAGATCCCCGGGACAGGGGCCCCACTGAAGCTTTCTTT. It encodes CASSQDPRDRGPTEAFF.

The rearrangement links TRBV23-1 to TRBJ2-2; D perhaps matches TRBD2 (5 bases). TRBV23-1 is flagged as an ORF with uncertain function. Trimming removed 7 bases from V and 1 base from J, with 19 bases in between. The CDR3 is 17 amino acids. CDR3 nucleotide sequence: TGCGCCAGCACAACCGTAGGGAGAGGGCAGAACACCGGGGAGCTGTTTTTT. Translation: CASTTVGRGQNTGELFF.

The V and J genes are TRBV19 and TRBJ2-7; 11 bases match TRBD2. The V and J ends lost 4 bases and 2 bases, in that order; junction bases with no gene match: 7. This CDR3 region has 16 residues. Germline V gene lookup returns CDR1 LNHDA and CDR2 SQIVND (reference sequence). CDR3 bases: TGTGCCAGTAGTACCCTTACTAGCGGGAGCCCCTACGAGCAGTACTTC. Translating it yields CASSTLTSGSPYEQYF.

In its sample, this clone was seen a few times. V is TRBV29-1 and J is TRBJ2-7, with D uncertain. The CDR3 consists of 10 residues. With 4 bases removed from V and 4 bases from J, the gap between germline ends came to 5 bases. Germline values: CDR1 SQVTM, CDR2 ANQGSEA. DNA for the CDR3: TGCAGCGTTGCCGGGTACGAGCAGTACTTC. This sequence encodes CSVAGYEQYF.

CDR3 sequence: CASSDGAGEGETQYF. In nucleotides, the CDR3 is TGTGCCAGCAGTGATGGAGCGGGAGAAGGAGAGACCCAGTACTTC. The chain uses TRBV2 and TRBJ2-5, with 8 bases matching TRBD2. This CDR3 is built from 15 residues. The germline CDR1 and CDR2 sequences are SNHLY and FYNNEI. The junction had 7 bases not matched to a gene; V was cut back by 3 bases and J by 4 bases.

This clone was detected only once. This rearrangement joins TRBV5-3 to TRBJ1-6; D unclear. TRBV5-3 is flagged as an ORF with uncertain function. Trimming left V 5 bases short and J 0 bases short, with 18 bases between. This CDR3 spans 18 amino acids. CDR3 DNA: TGTGCCAGAAGTCGACGGAGGTGGGCAGGCTCCTATAATTCACCCCTCCACTTT. Encoded protein: CARSRRRWAGSYNSPLHF.

The J gene is TRBJ2-6, the V gene TRBV5-1, with D possibly TRBD1 on 6 matching bases. The CDR3 runs 15 residues. V shed 6 bases and J shed 0 bases, with 10 bases lying between them. The germline V gene has CDR1 SGHRS and CDR2 YFSETQ. The CDR3 bases are TGCGCCAGCATGGACAGTCTCTCTGGGGCCAACGTCCTGACTTTC. This translates into CASMDSLSGANVLTF.

The chain is built from TRBV30 and TRBJ1-4; D perhaps matches TRBD1 (5 bases). The V end was cut by 2 bases, the J end by 5 bases, with 15 bases between. CDR3 length: 15 amino acids. Germline V gene sequence: CDR1 GTSNPN, CDR2 SVGIG (reference sequence). CDR3 in DNA: TGTGCCTGGAGTATATCAGGGAAAAAAAATGAAAAACTGTTTTTT. This translates into CAWSISGKKNEKLFF.

J is TRBJ2-3 and V is TRBV12-5; 9 bases agree with TRBD2. This CDR3 comprises 15 residues. The J segment lost 5 bases and the V segment lost 10 bases, leaving 13 bases of the junction unmatched. CDR1 and CDR2 from the germline V gene are LGHNT and FRNRAP. The CDR3 here is CATRPAGGNKDTQYF. Written as DNA, the CDR3 is TGTGCTACCCGGCCAGCGGGAGGCAATAAAGATACGCAGTATTTT.

This sequence joins TRBV15 and TRBJ2-2, with TRBD1 matching over 10 bases. The CDR3 consists of 15 residues. Germline V lookup: CDR1 LNHNV, CDR2 YYDKDF (reference sequence). J was trimmed by 5 bases and V by 5 bases; bases with no gene match: 5. Written as DNA, the CDR3 is TGTGCCACCAGCCCGACAGGGGGCTGGACCGGGGAGCTGTTTTTT. Encoded protein: CATSPTGGWTGELFF.

V gene TRBV27 combines with J gene TRBJ1-1, with D unresolved. Per the germline V gene, CDR1 is MNHEY and CDR2 is SMNVEV (reference sequence). V was clipped by 5 bases and J by 8 bases, with 15 bases between them. This CDR3 comprises 13 residues. The CDR3 DNA reads as TGTGCCAGCAGTCCCCGCTATTATTACGAAGCTTTCTTT. Translating it yields CASSPRYYYEAFF.

The rearrangement uses TRBV19 and TRBJ2-2; possibly TRBD1 for D (6 bases). This CDR3 spans 15 amino acids. Trimming cost V 7 bases and J 2 bases, with 14 bases left between them. Germline lookup yields CDR1 LNHDA and CDR2 SQIVND (reference sequence). The CDR3 bases are TGTGCCAGTACCCTGGGGACACTTAACACCGGGGAGCTGTTTTTT. This encodes CASTLGTLNTGELFF.

This chain uses TRBV19 with TRBJ1-4; 9 bases match TRBD1. The V gene's germline CDR1 is LNHDA and CDR2 SQIVND (reference sequence). This CDR3 region has 16 residues. The trim removed 5 bases at V and 8 bases at J, leaving 12 bases unmatched. The CDR3 loop reads CASSHPRTGVAEKLFF. As DNA, the CDR3 is TGTGCCAGTAGTCACCCCCGGACAGGGGTGGCGGAAAAACTGTTTTTT. Variable domain in full (rest from reference TRBV19 and TRBJ1-4): DGGITQSPKYLFRKEGQNVTLSCEQNLNHDAMYWYRQDPGQGLRLIYYSQIVNDFQKGDIAEGYSVSREKKESFPLTVTSAQKNPTAFYLCASSHPRTGVAEKLFFGSGTQLSVL.

This chain uses TRBV6-6 with TRBJ2-7, with D perhaps matching TRBD2 (5 bases). V lost 5 bases to trimming and J lost 3 bases, with 23 bases between them. The germline gives CDR1 MNHNY, CDR2 SVGAGI (reference sequence). There are 17 residues in the CDR3. The CDR3 here is CASSPLGREKSGYEQYF. The CDR3 DNA follows: TGTGCCAGCAGTCCCCTAGGCCGGGAAAAGTCGGGCTACGAGCAGTACTTC.

J is TRBJ1-1 and V is TRBV6-5, with D tentatively TRBD1 (6 bases). Germline V CDR1 and CDR2: MNHEY, SVGAGI. The CDR3 has 12 residues. The V gene lost 11 bases and the J gene lost 5 bases, with 15 bases spanning the gap. CDR3 sequence reads: CAGTRRGTEAFF. The CDR3 DNA follows: TGTGCCGGGACAAGGAGAGGTACTGAAGCTTTCTTT.

The chain recombines TRBV10-1 with TRBJ1-1; tentative D call: TRBD1 (6 bases). The CDR3 is 12 residues long. V was clipped by 4 bases and J by 8 bases, with 11 bases between them. From germline, CDR1 is WNHNN and CDR2 SYGVQD (reference sequence). In DNA form, the CDR3 reads TGCGCCAGCAGTGGAGGGGGACACGAAGCTTTCTTT. Translating gives CASSGGGHEAFF.

The V and J genes are TRBV4-1 and TRBJ1-1; 9 positions agree with TRBD1. Germline V lookup: CDR1 MGHRA, CDR2 YSYEKL. The CDR3 sequence is 16 residues long. J lost 1 base, V lost 3 bases, and 6 bases had no gene match. The CDR3 DNA follows: TGCGCCAGCAGCCAGAATCCGGGACAGGGGAACACTGAAGCTTTCTTT. Protein: CASSQNPGQGNTEAFF.

V and J are TRBV19 and TRBJ2-3; 10 nucleotides agree with TRBD2. CDR3 length: 14 amino acids. Germline V lookup: CDR1 LNHDA, CDR2 SQIVND (reference sequence). Unmatched junction bases numbered 3, after V lost 7 bases and J lost 2 bases. CDR3 protein: CASTSGSDTDTQYF. The DNA of the CDR3 is TGTGCCAGTACTAGCGGGAGTGACACAGATACGCAGTATTTT.

The V call is TRBV5-4, the J call TRBJ2-2, with 8 bases aligning to TRBD1. With V trimmed by 4 bases and J by 7 bases, 9 bases remained unmatched. The CDR3 has 15 residues. The germline V gene has CDR1 SGHNT and CDR2 YYREEE (reference sequence). Written as DNA, the CDR3 is TGTGCCAGCAGCCGTTTCCGGGACAGGAACGGGGAGCTGTTTTTT. It encodes CASSRFRDRNGELFF.

V and J are TRBV6-2 or TRBV6-3 and TRBJ2-7; D is ambiguous. Germline V lookup: CDR1 MNHEY, CDR2 SVGEGT. Trimming stripped 5 bases from V and 5 bases from J, with 7 bases between. The CDR3 totals 11 residues. The CDR3 sequence: CASSNLDEQYF. The CDR3 DNA reads TGTGCCAGCAGTAACCTAGACGAGCAGTACTTC.

V is TRBV5-1 and J is TRBJ1-4; D remains unclear. Germline loops: CDR1 SGHRS, CDR2 YFSETQ. The germline V and J ends were trimmed by 0 bases and 4 bases, with 7 bases remaining between them. The CDR3 extends over 14 amino acids. Here the CDR3 DNA reads TGCGCCAGCAGCTTGGGAGGAAATAATGAAAAACTGTTTTTT. Residues: CASSLGGNNEKLFF.

This chain uses TRBV19 with TRBJ2-1; D is unclear. CDR1 and CDR2 from the germline V gene are LNHDA and SQIVND (reference sequence). V was clipped by 6 bases and J by 6 bases, with 9 bases between them. The CDR3 extends over 12 amino acids. As DNA, the CDR3 is TGTGCCAGTAGGGCCCCTGGCAATGAGCAGTTCTTC. Its translation: CASRAPGNEQFF.